The rows below give T cell receptor beta chains drawn from one sample of a study of regulatory T cells in long-lasting Graves disease. TCRdb analysed the multiplex PCR reads with MiXCR anew, one entry per CDR3 protein. Seen here are fewer than 650,000 distinct CDR3 sequences, approximately 15% observed once, and the top ten hold around 18%. The same sample was also studied in work on T cells in Graves' hyperthyroidism and ophthalmopathy.

The specimen comprised peripheral blood mononuclear cells (PBMCs), sampled at new diagnosis, from a patient treated with antithyroid drugs. These TCRs come from a woman between 25 and 40 years old with Graves disease. Each CDR3 is given with its conserved first and last residue. D genes are given only for firm matches. Part of the rows lack a size; the others show once, few, many or a class for expanded clones.

clone size,CDR3 length,V gene,D gene,J gene,CDR3 DNA,CDR3 protein
many,17,TRBV7-8,TRBD1,TRBJ1-4,TGTGCCAGCAGCTCATATATCAGGGGGGAGACAAATGAAAAACTGTTTTTT,CASSSYIRGETNEKLFF
many,15,TRBV27,TRBD2,TRBJ2-7,TGTGCCAGCAGTCTGGGACTAGCGGGAGTCGCCGAGCAGTACTTC,CASSLGLAGVAEQYF
few,15,TRBV20-1,TRBD1,TRBJ2-1,TGCAGTGCGCGGAAAGGGGGCGCGCTTTACAATGAGCAGTTCTTC,CSARKGGALYNEQFF
once,17,TRBV9,TRBD1,TRBJ2-1,TGTGCCAGCAGCGAAGAGGCCGGGACAGGGTTGTTCAATGAGCAGTTCTTC,CASSEEAGTGLFNEQFF
NA,15,TRBV7-2,NA,TRBJ2-1,TGTGCCAGCAGCGATCAGAGACCCAGTTACAATGAGCAGTTCTTC,CASSDQRPSYNEQFF
many,11,TRBV30,NA,TRBJ1-4,TGTGCCTGGAGGCAGGGAGAAAAACTGTTTTTT,CAWRQGEKLFF
few,14,TRBV7-9,NA,TRBJ1-2,TGTGCCAGCAGCTTTCTCCGGGGTAACTATGGCTACACCTTC,CASSFLRGNYGYTF
many,11,TRBV20-1,TRBD1,TRBJ2-7,TGCAGTGCTAGAGACCCTACCGGACAGGTCTTC,CSARDPTGQVF
many,12,TRBV7-9,NA,TRBJ1-1,TGTGCCAGCAGCTTATCATCCCCTGAAGCTTTCTTT,CASSLSSPEAFF
NA,14,TRBV5-1,NA,TRBJ1-2,TGCGCCAGCAGCTTGGAAACAGGGTGGGATGGCTACACCTTC,CASSLETGWDGYTF
NA,14,TRBV19,TRBD1,TRBJ2-7,TGTGCCAGTAGCCCGGACAGGGGGCTTTACGAGCAGTACTTC,CASSPDRGLYEQYF
many,16,TRBV11-2,NA,TRBJ2-7,TGTGCCAGCAGCTTACCCCTTGCCCCGGACGGCTACGAGCAGTACTTC,CASSLPLAPDGYEQYF
many,13,TRBV14,NA,TRBJ1-3,TGTGCCAGCAGCCGCCTAACTGGAAACACCATATATTTT,CASSRLTGNTIYF
many,15,TRBV28,TRBD1,TRBJ1-5,TGTGCCAGCAGTCCCCCCAGGGGGAGCAATCAGCCCCAGCATTTT,CASSPPRGSNQPQHF
few,19,TRBV27,TRBD2,TRBJ2-6,TGTGCCAGCAGTTTCTTGTCTCGGGGGGGGCTGGGAGGGGCCAACGTCCTGACTTTC,CASSFLSRGGLGGANVLTF
NA,16,TRBV2,NA,TRBJ2-1,TGTGCCAGCTCACCCGCCGGGCCCCGAACCTACAATGAGCAGTTCTTC,CASSPAGPRTYNEQFF
few,13,TRBV5-6,NA,TRBJ1-5,TGTGCCAGCAGCTTGGCGGCAGCCCAGCCCCAGCATTTT,CASSLAAAQPQHF
many,15,TRBV28,NA,TRBJ2-2,TGTGCCAGCAGCCGCAGGGGGGGAAACACCGGGGAGCTGTTTTTT,CASSRRGGNTGELFF
NA,16,TRBV28,TRBD2,TRBJ2-1,TGTGCCAGCAGTACCCAGCGGGGGGCCCTTTACAATGAGCAGTTCTTC,CASSTQRGALYNEQFF
many,16,TRBV6-1,TRBD1,TRBJ2-2,TGTGCCAGCACCATTTCAGGGACAGTCAACACCGGGGAGCTGTTTTTT,CASTISGTVNTGELFF
few,13,TRBV6-1,NA,TRBJ2-3,TGTGCCAGCAGTGACGGCAGCCCAGATACGCAGTATTTT,CASSDGSPDTQYF
few,14,TRBV24-1,NA,TRBJ2-3,TGTGCCACCAGTGATCCCGGGGGGCCAGATACGCAGTATTTT,CATSDPGGPDTQYF
NA,17,TRBV5-1,TRBD1,TRBJ2-7,TGCGCCAGCAGCTGGAGAGATACAGGGGAAATTACCTACGAGCAGTACTTC,CASSWRDTGEITYEQYF
once,14,TRBV30,NA,TRBJ1-1,TGTGCCTGGAGTGTAAACACAAGGAACACTGAAGCTTTCTTT,CAWSVNTRNTEAFF
NA,14,TRBV28,TRBD2,TRBJ2-3,TGTGCCAGCATAGCGGGAGGGCCCCAAGATACGCAGTATTTT,CASIAGGPQDTQYF
many,15,TRBV6-1,NA,TRBJ1-5,TGTGCCAGCAGACCCTGGGGCAGGAGGAGCCAGCCCCAGCATTTT,CASRPWGRRSQPQHF
few,14,TRBV7-9,TRBD1,TRBJ1-4,TGTGCCAGCAGCTCGGGACAGGGGACTGAAAAACTGTTTTTT,CASSSGQGTEKLFF
NA,11,TRBV24-1,TRBD2,TRBJ2-1,TGTGCCACCAGTGACGGGAGGGGGCAGTTCTTC,CATSDGRGQFF
few,15,TRBV18,NA,TRBJ2-1,TGTGCCAGCTCACCACGCAGCGTTGCCCTCAATGAGCAGTTCTTC,CASSPRSVALNEQFF
many,15,TRBV20-1,TRBD2,TRBJ2-7,TGCAGTGCTAGTAGGACTAGCGGGCGCATCTACGAGCAGTACTTC,CSASRTSGRIYEQYF
few,16,TRBV19,TRBD1,TRBJ2-1,TGTGCCAGTAGTATGAGGGGACAGGGTAGGAACAATGAGCAGTTCTTC,CASSMRGQGRNNEQFF
few,14,TRBV4-2,NA,TRBJ2-3,TGTGCCAGCAGCCAGCTTAGCGGCACAGATACGCAGTATTTT,CASSQLSGTDTQYF
many,13,TRBV30,NA,TRBJ1-6,TGTGCCTGGAGTTTACGGTATAATTCACCCCTCCACTTT,CAWSLRYNSPLHF
many,13,TRBV12-5,NA,TRBJ2-2,TGTGCTAGTGGTTTGGACTACGCCGGGGAGCTGTTTTTT,CASGLDYAGELFF
few,14,TRBV6-1,NA,TRBJ1-3,TGTGCCAGCCGGATAGCCGGGGCTGGAAACACCATATATTTT,CASRIAGAGNTIYF
NA,18,TRBV7-6,TRBD2,TRBJ2-1,TGTGCCAGCAGCTTAGGTGGTAGCGGGAGTATTATGTACAATGAGCAGTTCTTC,CASSLGGSGSIMYNEQFF
NA,15,TRBV28,TRBD2,TRBJ2-3,TGTGCCACCAAACGAGGCGGGGGGGAATTAGATACGCAGTATTTT,CATKRGGGELDTQYF
NA,15,TRBV10-3,NA,TRBJ2-7,TGTGCCATCAGTGAGACAGGGACGCCGGGATACGAGCAGTACTTC,CAISETGTPGYEQYF
many,13,TRBV6-1,NA,TRBJ2-1,TGTGCCAGCAGACCTGAGGGGGTAGGCGAGCAGTTCTTC,CASRPEGVGEQFF
many,17,TRBV28,TRBD1,TRBJ1-5,TGTGCCAGCAGTTTTACGATCGGGACAGGGATTAATCAGCCCCAGCATTTT,CASSFTIGTGINQPQHF
NA,15,TRBV7-9,TRBD2,TRBJ2-7,TGTGCCAGCAGCTTAGAACTAGCGGGAGTATCGGGACAGTACTTC,CASSLELAGVSGQYF
NA,13,TRBV5-1,TRBD1,TRBJ1-4,TGCGCCAGCAGAGACAGGGGAGACGAAAAACTGTTTTTT,CASRDRGDEKLFF
many,12,TRBV6-5,NA,TRBJ1-6,TGTGCCAGCAGTTGGGGGAATTCACCCCTCCACTTT,CASSWGNSPLHF
NA,15,TRBV5-1,NA,TRBJ1-1,TGCGCCAGCAGCTCGGTTTACGGAACGAACACTGAAGCTTTCTTT,CASSSVYGTNTEAFF
NA,13,TRBV7-2,NA,TRBJ1-6,TGTGCCAGCAGCGATTACACTAATTCACCCCTCCACTTT,CASSDYTNSPLHF
NA,14,TRBV18,NA,TRBJ2-5,TGTGCCAGCTCACCTTCACAGGGTTTGGAGACCCAGTACTTC,CASSPSQGLETQYF
many,15,TRBV28,NA,TRBJ2-7,TGTGCCAGCTGGGGGCCGGGACATATTTCCTACGAGCAGTACTTC,CASWGPGHISYEQYF
NA,15,TRBV20-1,TRBD2,TRBJ2-7,TGCGGTGCTAACTCGGCGGGAGGGCCCTCGTACGAGCAGTACTTC,CGANSAGGPSYEQYF
NA,12,TRBV18,NA,TRBJ2-7,TGTGCCAGCTCCCCCGGGGGGCCGGGGCAGTACTTC,CASSPGGPGQYF
few,14,TRBV9,NA,TRBJ2-5,TGTGCCAGCAGCGTAGGGCTAGGGGTTGAGACCCAGTACTTC,CASSVGLGVETQYF
NA,16,TRBV20-1,TRBD2,TRBJ2-2,TGCAGTGCTAGACAGACTAGCGGGACTTTAACCGGGGAGCTGTTTTTT,CSARQTSGTLTGELFF
NA,17,TRBV10-3,TRBD1,TRBJ1-2,TGTGCCATCAGTGACACCGTATTTATACAGGGGGCTCACGGCTACACCTTC,CAISDTVFIQGAHGYTF
many,12,TRBV5-6,NA,TRBJ1-1,TGTGCCAGCAGCAAGGACCCAGGGGCGGCTTTCTTT,CASSKDPGAAFF
many,15,TRBV2,TRBD1,TRBJ2-5,TGTGCCAGCAGTGAAGCGATGGGACAGGGCGAGACCCAGTACTTC,CASSEAMGQGETQYF
many,15,TRBV6-1,NA,TRBJ1-1,TGTGCCAGCAGTGAAAAAGGGCCGGGACGAAGTGAAGCTTTCTTT,CASSEKGPGRSEAFF